This TCR beta chain was observed in a study of T cell responses to AZD1222 COVID-19 vaccine. Whole-study results and caveats: Unmutated variant regions are reportedly targeted by nearly half of spike-specific TCRs. Repertoires were obtained solely post-peak T cell response.

The CDR3 is 13 amino acids. CDR1 LGHDT and CDR2 YNNKEL come from the germline V gene (reference sequence). The ends were cut back, 2 bases at V and 4 bases at J, with 5 bases in the middle. Pooled in the analysis were second doses at about 4 or about 12 weeks. Measured with immunoSEQ multiplex PCR; TCRdb has only the in-frame clones, and not every one. The data contain fewer than 120,000 clones, roughly 92% of them singletons. Comments on this clone: What it binds is unknown.

The source is an adult who received the AZD1222 COVID-19 vaccine. Sequencing used peripheral blood, obtained 28 days after the second AZD1222 dose. The rearrangement joins TRBV3-1 (or the pseudogene TRBV3-2) to TRBJ2-2; D unresolved. CDR3 sequence: CASSQKGTGELFF. DNA for the CDR3: TGTGCCAGCAGCCAAAAGGGCACCGGGGAGCTGTTTTTT.